This is a list of T cell receptor beta chains from one sample in a study of response to subunit inactivated influenza vaccine. TCRdb recomputed calls from the RT-PCR reads with MiXCR, one row per CDR3 protein. The data contain 430,000 or so distinct CDR3 sequences, approximately 11% of them singletons. The sample was PBMCs from blood, taken about 40 days after vaccination. The source of these receptors is a man aged 45-60 years who received an inactivated influenza vaccine. The CDR3 runs from the conserved cysteine through the conserved F or W. D genes are given only for firm matches. The listing skips clone size in some rows; elsewhere it reads once, few, many or a size class.

v_call	clone_size	j_call	d_call	cdr3_nt	cdr3_aa
TRBV15	.	TRBJ2-7	.	TGTGCCACCAGCAGAGAGAAGTCCTACGAGCAGTACTTC	CATSREKSYEQYF
TRBV20-1	.	TRBJ2-2	TRBD2	TGCAGTGCTCAGTCAGGGACTAGCGGCCTATCCAACACCGGGGAGCTGTTTTTT	CSAQSGTSGLSNTGELFF
TRBV7-2	few	TRBJ1-1	TRBD1	TGTGCCAGCAGCTTTTCAGGGGGTGCGAACACTGAAGCTTTCTTT	CASSFSGGANTEAFF
TRBV24-1	many	TRBJ2-1	.	TGTGCCACCAGTGAAGGAGGGAGCCATGAGCAGTTCTTC	CATSEGGSHEQFF
TRBV7-2	few	TRBJ2-1	TRBD2	TGTGCCAGCAGCTTAGGCGGGGGTCGCCAGTACAATGAGCAGTTCTTC	CASSLGGGRQYNEQFF
TRBV12-3/TRBV12-4	.	TRBJ2-3	.	TGTGCCAGCAGTGCAGACAGGGACTACACAGATACGCAGTATTTT	CASSADRDYTDTQYF
TRBV20-1	few	TRBJ2-5	TRBD2	TGCAGTGCTAGAGATGTAGGGCTAGCGGGAGGGCCACAAGAGACCCAGTACTTC	CSARDVGLAGGPQETQYF
TRBV11-2	.	TRBJ2-1	TRBD2	TGTGCCAGCAGCGCGAAGGGGTTTGCGGGAGGGCATAATGAGCAGTTCTTC	CASSAKGFAGGHNEQFF
TRBV28	few	TRBJ1-4	.	TGTGCCAGCAGTTTATCGGAGGGAACTAATGAAAAACTGTTTTTT	CASSLSEGTNEKLFF
TRBV28	many	TRBJ1-3	.	TGTGCCAGCAGCTTATTAGGAAACACCATATATTTT	CASSLLGNTIYF
TRBV9	many	TRBJ2-1	.	TGTGCCAGCAGCGTAGTCGGGTCCCCGCCCTACAATGAGCAGTTCTTC	CASSVVGSPPYNEQFF
TRBV5-6	.	TRBJ2-5	.	TGTGCCAGCAGCTTTTGGGAGGTGGAGACCCAGTACTTC	CASSFWEVETQYF
TRBV4-2	.	TRBJ1-1	.	TGTGCCAGCAGCCACACCAACGGACAGTACCCTGAAGCTTTCTTT	CASSHTNGQYPEAFF
TRBV6-5	many	TRBJ2-1	TRBD1	TGTGCCAGCAGTTACAGGGACAGGGGGTCGTCGGCTGGTGAGCAGTTCTTC	CASSYRDRGSSAGEQFF
TRBV6-2/TRBV6-3	.	TRBJ2-4	TRBD2	TGTGCCAGCAGTTACTCGACCCTAGCGGGGGCCAAAAACATTCAGTACTTC	CASSYSTLAGAKNIQYF
TRBV7-8	.	TRBJ1-2	TRBD1	TGTGCCAGCAGCTGGGGGCGGTCGGCAGGGGGTGGCTACACCTTC	CASSWGRSAGGGYTF
TRBV3-1	.	TRBJ2-3	.	TGTGCCAGCAGCCAAGAGATTACAGATACGCAGTATTTT	CASSQEITDTQYF
TRBV5-5	.	TRBJ1-5	.	TGTGCCAGCAGCTTGGCGTCGGATTTGCCGGGGCCCCAGCATTTT	CASSLASDLPGPQHF
TRBV7-6	few	TRBJ2-7	.	TGTGCCAGCAGCTTAGCCGCGGGGAACGAGCAGTACTTC	CASSLAAGNEQYF
TRBV7-8	few	TRBJ1-2	.	TGTGCCAGCAGTCCAGACGGGGGAAGGTACTATGGCTACACCTTC	CASSPDGGRYYGYTF
TRBV2	.	TRBJ1-5	.	TGTGCCAGCAGTGAACTAGGGGGAAGTCAGCCCCAGCATTTT	CASSELGGSQPQHF
TRBV5-1	many	TRBJ2-2	.	TGCGCCAGCAGCGACCAGGGACTTAACACCGGGGAGCTGTTTTTT	CASSDQGLNTGELFF
TRBV29-1	few	TRBJ2-7	.	TGCAGCGTTGAAGGAAAAGGCGGCGGCTACGAGCAGTACTTC	CSVEGKGGGYEQYF
TRBV6-5	.	TRBJ2-1	.	TGTGCCAGCAGTTACACCCGACAGTTGAGTGAGCAGTTCTTC	CASSYTRQLSEQFF
TRBV28	.	TRBJ2-7	TRBD1	TGTGCCAGCAGTCTGACAGGGGCAAACTACGAGCAGTACTTC	CASSLTGANYEQYF
TRBV29-1	.	TRBJ1-4	.	TGCAGCGTTGGGCCCGGGACGCCTAATGAAAAACTGTTTTTT	CSVGPGTPNEKLFF
TRBV7-8	.	TRBJ2-1	TRBD2	TGTGCCAGCAGCCCTTCTAGCGGGAGGGCCACTGAGCAGTTCTTC	CASSPSSGRATEQFF
TRBV6-2/TRBV6-3	.	TRBJ2-7	TRBD2	TGTGCCAGCAGAACTAGCGGGAGGAGAGACGAGCAGTACTTC	CASRTSGRRDEQYF
TRBV5-6	many	TRBJ2-7	.	TGTGCCAGCAGCGCCTTGCGGGAGCAGTACTTC	CASSALREQYF
TRBV6-1	few	TRBJ2-1	.	TGTGCCAGCAGTGGGACTCACCTTAGGTATGAGCAGTTCTTC	CASSGTHLRYEQFF
TRBV7-8	.	TRBJ2-7	TRBD2	TGTGCCAGCAGCCTAGGGCGGGGGTTTGGTGACGAGCAGTACTTC	CASSLGRGFGDEQYF
TRBV20-1	.	TRBJ2-3	.	TGCAGTGCTAGAGGTAGCCCAGGAAGCACAGATACGCAGTATTTT	CSARGSPGSTDTQYF
TRBV20-1	.	TRBJ2-3	TRBD2	TGCAGTGCTAGAGATTTGCTAGCGGGGCACACAGATACGCAGTATTTT	CSARDLLAGHTDTQYF
TRBV5-7	.	TRBJ2-7	.	TGTGCCAGCAGCTGGAGGCGCCAACTCTCCTACGAGCAGTACTTC	CASSWRRQLSYEQYF
TRBV4-3	few	TRBJ2-2	TRBD2	TGCGCCAGCAGCCAATCAGGACTAGCCACCGGGGAGCTGTTTTTT	CASSQSGLATGELFF
TRBV6-2/TRBV6-3	few	TRBJ2-7	.	TGTGCCAGCAGTTACGGGGCAGGGGTCATGAGGTCCTACGAGCAGTACTTC	CASSYGAGVMRSYEQYF
TRBV4-2	many	TRBJ2-5	.	TGTGCCAGCAGCAGGGACAAACAAGAGACCCAGTACTTC	CASSRDKQETQYF
TRBV4-3	many	TRBJ2-1	.	TGCGCCAGCAGCCCGACCATTACTAGTTACAATGAGCAGTTCTTC	CASSPTITSYNEQFF
TRBV18	few	TRBJ2-5	TRBD2	TGTGCCAGCTCTCCGCAGCGCGAGACTAGCGGGCAAGAGACCCAGTACTTC	CASSPQRETSGQETQYF
TRBV7-2	few	TRBJ2-3	.	TGTGCCTCCCAGACAGGAGGGAAGGCTACAGATACGCAGTATTTT	CASQTGGKATDTQYF
TRBV2	.	TRBJ2-7	.	TGTGCCAGCAGGCTGGGATACGAGCAGTACTTC	CASRLGYEQYF
TRBV19	.	TRBJ1-5	.	TGTGCCAGTAGTATAGGGATTTACAGTAATCAGCCCCAGCATTTT	CASSIGIYSNQPQHF
TRBV27	few	TRBJ2-3	.	TGTGCCAGCAGTTCTCGCGGGTTCGTGAGTACGCAGTATTTT	CASSSRGFVSTQYF
TRBV4-1	many	TRBJ2-3	.	TGCGCCAGCAGCCATCCGAACCCAGATACGCAGTATTTT	CASSHPNPDTQYF
TRBV11-1	.	TRBJ1-2	TRBD1	TGCGCCAGCAGTTACGGGACAGACTATGGCTACACCTTC	CASSYGTDYGYTF
TRBV13	few	TRBJ1-1	.	TGTGCCAGCAGCTTTCGCCAGGCAAACACTGAAGCTTTCTTT	CASSFRQANTEAFF
TRBV6-1	few	TRBJ2-7	.	TGTGCCAGCAGCCTAGCCGGGACCGCGCTCGGCGAGCAGTACTTC	CASSLAGTALGEQYF
TRBV6-6	.	TRBJ1-2	.	TGTGCCAGCAGTTATACAGATTCAGGCTACACCTTC	CASSYTDSGYTF
TRBV5-8	many	TRBJ2-7	.	TGTGCCAGCAATCCAGACTCCACCTACGAGCAGTACTTC	CASNPDSTYEQYF
TRBV10-2	many	TRBJ2-5	TRBD2	TGCGCCAGCAGTGCAGGACTAGCGGGAGCAGAGACCCAGTACTTC	CASSAGLAGAETQYF
TRBV28	.	TRBJ2-3	TRBD2	TGTGCCAGCAAAAGGACTAGCGGGAGGATGGATACGCAGTATTTT	CASKRTSGRMDTQYF
TRBV5-1	many	TRBJ1-1	TRBD1	TGCGCCAGCAGCTCTAGGGGACAGCTAAACACTGAAGCTTTCTTT	CASSSRGQLNTEAFF
TRBV24-1	.	TRBJ2-3	.	TGTGCCACCAGCGCGATTGGGGGCATCACAGATACGCAGTATTTT	CATSAIGGITDTQYF
TRBV29-1	few	TRBJ1-2	.	TGCAGCGTTGAAGATCTAACCAGCTATGGCTACACCTTC	CSVEDLTSYGYTF